Presented here are 22 T cell receptor beta chains from one specimen sequenced in a study of OX40 agonist ivuxolimab in advanced cancers. The repertoire was sequenced with immunoSEQ multiplex PCR; TCRdb's copy has only in-frame clones and lacks some. Of roughly 35,000 clones in the sample, approximately 72% were seen once. This sample comprised CD4+ or CD8+ T cells sorted from blood, obtained in a trial of the OX40 agonist ivuxolimab. The source is an adult with an advanced solid tumor such as melanoma, head and neck, liver or kidney cancer.

The chain is built from TRBV27 and TRBJ1-6; TRBD1 matches 7 bases. The germline V gene has CDR1 MNHEY and CDR2 SMNVEV (reference sequence). The CDR3 runs to 15 residues. V was pared by 2 bases and J by 7 bases, with 5 bases of the junction left unmatched. This chain's CDR3 is CASSLTGAQNSPLHF. As DNA, the CDR3 is TGTGCCAGCAGTTTAACAGGGGCCCAAAATTCACCCCTCCACTTT.

This chain links TRBV6-6 with TRBJ2-1; no firm D call. The V gene's germline CDR1 is MNHNY and CDR2 SVGAGI (reference sequence). CDR3 length: 14 amino acids. Between the trimmed V and J ends, which lost 3 bases and 5 bases, there was a span of 11 bases. The CDR3 spells CASSYLAQDNEQFF. In DNA, the CDR3 is TGTGCCAGCAGTTATCTCGCCCAGGACAATGAGCAGTTCTTC.

The V call is TRBV27, the J call TRBJ1-6, with no clear D. Looked up from germline, CDR1 is MNHEY and CDR2 is SMNVEV (reference sequence). V dropped 2 bases and J dropped 9 bases, with 11 bases sitting between them. The CDR3 is 14 amino acids. Here the CDR3 DNA reads TGTGCCAGCAGTTTAGCTAACCGAGGTTCACCCCTCCACTTT. It translates to CASSLANRGSPLHF.

The chain couples TRBV5-4 to TRBJ1-2; weak D call: TRBD1 (5 bases). The V gene's germline CDR1 is SGHNT and CDR2 YYREEE (reference sequence). The CDR3 is 14 amino acids. V lost 7 bases to trimming and J lost 2 bases, with 15 bases between them. This CDR3 is CASRSGAANYGYTF. The CDR3 DNA follows: TGTGCCAGCCGGTCCGGGGCAGCAAACTATGGCTACACCTTC.

This clone was detected only a few times. The chain combines TRBV5-4 with TRBJ2-5; D remains unclear. CDR3 length equals 14 residues. Trimming removed 6 bases from V and 3 bases from J, with 15 bases in between. Germline CDR1 SGHNT, CDR2 YYREEE (reference sequence). The CDR3 is CASTPGIREETQYF. Here the CDR3 DNA reads TGTGCCAGCACCCCCGGTATACGTGAAGAGACCCAGTACTTC.

This sequence joins TRBV30 and TRBJ2-7, with 10 bases aligning to TRBD1. CDR1 is GTSNPN and CDR2 is SVGIG in the germline V gene (reference sequence). The CDR3 extends over 14 amino acids. Trimming removed 3 bases from V and 6 bases from J; junction bases left unmatched: 8. The CDR3 nucleotides are TGTGCCTGGAGATATGGGACAGGGGTTGGCGAGCAGTACTTC. It specifies CAWRYGTGVGEQYF.

This chain joins TRBV15 and TRBJ2-1, with D possibly matching TRBD1 (5 bases). V shed 0 bases and J shed 5 bases, with 11 bases lying between them. The CDR3 extends over 15 amino acids. Germline V gene lookup returns CDR1 LNHNV and CDR2 YYDKDF (reference sequence). The CDR3, as DNA: TGTGCCACCAGCAGAGATGCAGGGTGGGACAATGAGCAGTTCTTC. This gives the protein CATSRDAGWDNEQFF.

The chain couples TRBV10-1 to TRBJ2-5, with 12 bases lining up with TRBD2. J lost 5 bases, V lost 0 bases, and 1 base had no gene match. The germline V gene encodes CDR1 WNHNN and CDR2 SYGVQD (reference sequence). The length of the CDR3 is 15 residues. The CDR3 reads CASSESLAGGETQYF. The DNA for the CDR3 is TGCGCCAGCAGTGAGTCCCTAGCGGGAGGGGAGACCCAGTACTTC.

This clone was found a few times. The chain combines TRBV4-1 with TRBJ2-5; 7 bases are a match to TRBD1. V trimming: 0 bases; J trimming: 5 bases; junction bases outside the gene matches: 15. This CDR3 has 18 residues. Germline V gives CDR1 MGHRA, CDR2 YSYEKL. CDR3 region: CASSQELARTGSRETQYF. The CDR3 nucleotides are TGCGCCAGCAGCCAAGAGCTGGCGAGGACAGGTTCGCGGGAGACCCAGTACTTC.

The DNA for the CDR3 is TGTGCCAGCAGCCCCGGACAGATTCTCTCCTACGAGCAGTACTTC. Translation: CASSPGQILSYEQYF. The V call is TRBV2, the J call TRBJ2-7; D is perhaps TRBD1 (6 bases). V was trimmed by 6 bases and J by 0 bases, leaving 15 bases between them. Germline CDR1 SNHLY, CDR2 FYNNEI. This CDR3 is 15 amino acids long. Using reference TRBV2 and TRBJ2-7 for the parts outside the CDR3, the full variable domain is EPEVTQTPSHQVTQMGQEVILRCVPISNHLYFYWYRQILGQKVEFLVSFYNNEISEKSEIFDDQFSVERPDGSNFTLKIRSTKLEDSAMYFCASSPGQILSYEQYFGPGTRLTVT.

The V call is TRBV7-8, the J call TRBJ1-1; TRBD1 is a possible D gene (6 bases). The CDR3 extends over 16 amino acids. Germline V gene sequence: CDR1 SGHVS, CDR2 FQNEAQ. V gave up 6 bases and J gave up 0 bases, with 17 bases separating them. CDR3 sequence: CASRPPGHYMNTEAFF. CDR3 bases: TGTGCCAGCAGACCCCCGGGACATTACATGAACACTGAAGCTTTCTTT.

The chain employs TRBV4-1 and TRBJ2-5, with 12 bases identical to TRBD2. The CDR3 contains 20 residues. J lost 2 bases, V lost 0 bases, and 13 bases had no gene match. Germline V gene lookup returns CDR1 MGHRA and CDR2 YSYEKL. In DNA, the CDR3 is TGCGCCAGCAGCCAAGAGCTGTGGCTAGCGGGAGGGCCAAGACAAGAGACCCAGTACTTC. Translation: CASSQELWLAGGPRQETQYF.

The genes are TRBV2 and TRBJ2-3, with unresolved D. This CDR3 spans 12 amino acids. CDR1 is SNHLY, CDR2 FYNNEI, per germline. Trimming left V 9 bases short and J 1 base short, with 8 bases between. The CDR3 here is CASGPRTDTQYF. The DNA of the CDR3 is TGTGCCAGTGGACCCCGCACAGATACGCAGTATTTT. The full variable domain, in which reference TRBV2 and TRBJ2-3 provide the parts outside the CDR3, is EPEVTQTPSHQVTQMGQEVILRCVPISNHLYFYWYRQILGQKVEFLVSFYNNEISEKSEIFDDQFSVERPDGSNFTLKIRSTKLEDSAMYFCASGPRTDTQYFGPGTRLTVL.

The chain uses TRBV6-5 and TRBJ1-1; no clear D gene. Germline V gene sequence: CDR1 MNHEY, CDR2 SVGAGI. V was shortened by 6 bases and J by 0 bases, with 14 bases between the two germline ends. The CDR3 length is 15 residues. In nucleotides, the CDR3 is TGTGCCAGCAGCTCGGCCCAAAGCCTGAACACTGAAGCTTTCTTT. The encoded protein is CASSSAQSLNTEAFF.

The chain is built from TRBV28 and TRBJ1-5; D gene uncertain. CDR1 and CDR2 (germline): MDHEN, SYDVKM. The CDR3 spans 14 residues. Trimming left V 1 base short and J 4 bases short, with 8 bases between. The CDR3 nucleotides read TGTGCCAGCAGTTTATCGCACGGGAATCAGCCCCAGCATTTT. Its protein product is CASSLSHGNQPQHF.

This chain connects TRBV4-1 to TRBJ2-7; D is undetermined. Trimming took 1 base from V and 2 from J, leaving 12 bases between them. Germline CDR1 and CDR2: MGHRA and YSYEKL. This CDR3 spans 15 amino acids. DNA for the CDR3: TGCGCCAGCAGCCAAGCAGTGACGGTTACCTACGAGCAGTACTTC. Its protein product is CASSQAVTVTYEQYF.

V usage is TRBV4-2 and J usage is TRBJ2-3; tentatively, D is TRBD2 (6 bases). The CDR3 runs to 17 residues. Germline CDR1 and CDR2: LGHNA and YNFKEQ. V lost 1 base to trimming and J lost 0 bases, with 14 bases between them. In nucleotides, the CDR3 is TGTGCCAGCAGCCAAGGAATGCGGGGCTCTAGCACAGATACGCAGTATTTT. This translates into CASSQGMRGSSTDTQYF.

This chain connects TRBV5-1 to TRBJ1-6; D unresolved. The CDR3 is 15 residues long. The germline V gene has CDR1 SGHRS and CDR2 YFSETQ. V lost 4 bases and J lost 0, with 8 bases in between. The CDR3 coding sequence is TGCGCCAGCAGCCCGGACGGCTCCTATAATTCACCCCTCCACTTT. Translating gives CASSPDGSYNSPLHF.

The chain recombines TRBV28 with TRBJ1-5, with 9 bases identical to TRBD1. The germline gives CDR1 MDHEN, CDR2 SYDVKM. The CDR3 contains 15 residues. V trimming: 6 bases; J trimming: 10 bases; junction bases outside the gene matches: 13. The CDR3 loop is CASSSTTGGFGPQHF. As DNA, the CDR3 is TGTGCCAGCAGCTCAACGACAGGGGGATTTGGTCCCCAGCATTTT.

This chain uses TRBV27 with TRBJ1-5; 8 positions agree with TRBD1. CDR1 is MNHEY and CDR2 is SMNVEV in the germline V gene (reference sequence). The CDR3 runs 14 residues. With 2 bases clipped from V and 4 bases from J, the junction kept 1 base outside the gene matches. The CDR3: CASSLGTGNQPQHF. In DNA, the CDR3 is TGTGCCAGCAGTTTAGGGACAGGAAATCAGCCCCAGCATTTT.

Here the CDR3 reads CAISESRLGGVNEQFF. CDR3 coding DNA: TGTGCCATCAGTGAGTCGCGGCTAGGAGGAGTTAATGAGCAGTTCTTC. The chain carries TRBV10-3 and TRBJ2-1; TRBD2 might be the D (5 bases). The ends were cut back, 0 bases at V and 7 bases at J, with 16 bases in the middle. Germline CDR1 ENHRY, CDR2 SYGVKD. The CDR3 is 16 amino acids.

The V gene is TRBV12-5, the J gene TRBJ2-1; TRBD2 is a possible D gene (6 bases). V was clipped by 0 bases and J by 7 bases, with 13 bases between them. The CDR3 is made up of 15 amino acids. The V gene's germline CDR1 is LGHNT and CDR2 FRNRAP. Here the CDR3 DNA reads TGTGCTAGTGGTTTGGTACAGCCAGGAGGGAATGAGCAGTTCTTC. This gives the protein CASGLVQPGGNEQFF.